Included here is one T cell receptor beta chain sequence, with context. Its target is not known. A patient was excluded if there was uncontrolled infection, other autoimmune disease, pregnancy or lactation. This sample was taken from a study of T cells in Graves' hyperthyroidism and ophthalmopathy. Points from the study as a whole: Ophthalmopathy onset followed model prediction by a median about 6.5 months. Blood samples included most of the expanded thyroid clonotypes exceeding 0.001.

TCR beta CDR3 region amplification was performed from RNA transcripts. The TCR CDR3 was amplified in a first-round RT-PCR using the HTBI primer set. TCRdb re-analysed the multiplex PCR reads in MiXCR, keeping a single row per CDR3 protein. The table has about 580,000 distinct CDR3 sequences, about 45% seen once. Input material: peripheral blood or thyroid tissue (not recorded which). The TCR comes from a woman aged 18-29 years with Graves' hyperthyroidism.

In DNA, the CDR3 is TGTGCCAGCAGCTTGGGGGGGACAGGGGGTGCCTATAATTCACCCCTCCACTTT. Translation gives CASSLGGTGGAYNSPLHF. This rearrangement joins TRBV5-4 to TRBJ1-6; TRBD1 agrees at 11 bases. The V segment lost 0 bases and the J segment 2 bases; nucleotides outside the gene matches: 4. Looked up from germline, CDR1 is SGHNT and CDR2 is YYREEE (reference sequence). This CDR3 is 18 amino acids long.